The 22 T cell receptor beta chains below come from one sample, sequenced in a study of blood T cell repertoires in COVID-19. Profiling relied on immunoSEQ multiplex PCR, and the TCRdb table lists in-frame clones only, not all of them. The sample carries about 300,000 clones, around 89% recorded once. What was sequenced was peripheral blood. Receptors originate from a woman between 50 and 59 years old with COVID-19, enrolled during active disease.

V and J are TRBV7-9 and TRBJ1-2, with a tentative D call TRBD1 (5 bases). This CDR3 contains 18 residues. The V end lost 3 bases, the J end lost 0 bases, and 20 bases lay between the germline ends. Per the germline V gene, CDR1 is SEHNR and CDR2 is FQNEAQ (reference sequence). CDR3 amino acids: CASSLGGERARPNYGYTF. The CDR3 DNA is TGTGCCAGCAGCTTGGGAGGGGAGCGGGCCAGGCCTAACTATGGCTACACCTTC. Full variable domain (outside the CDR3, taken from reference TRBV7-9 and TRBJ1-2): DTGVSQNPRHKITKRGQNVTFRCDPISEHNRLYWYRQTLGQGPEFLTYFQNEAQLEKSRLLSDRFSAERPKGSFSTLEIQRTEQGDSAMYLCASSLGGERARPNYGYTFGSGTRLTVV.

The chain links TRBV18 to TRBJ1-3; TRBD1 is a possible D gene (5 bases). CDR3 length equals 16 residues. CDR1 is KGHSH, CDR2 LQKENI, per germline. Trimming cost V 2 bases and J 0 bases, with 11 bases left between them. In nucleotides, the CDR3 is TGTGCCAGCTCACCAACAGGTACACTCTCTGGAAACACCATATATTTT. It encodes CASSPTGTLSGNTIYF.

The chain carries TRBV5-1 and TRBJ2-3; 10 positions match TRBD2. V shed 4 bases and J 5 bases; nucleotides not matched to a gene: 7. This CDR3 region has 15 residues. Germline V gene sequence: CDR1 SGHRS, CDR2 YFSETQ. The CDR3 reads CASSPLAGAGDTQYF. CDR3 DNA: TGCGCCAGCAGCCCCCTAGCGGGAGCGGGAGATACGCAGTATTTT.

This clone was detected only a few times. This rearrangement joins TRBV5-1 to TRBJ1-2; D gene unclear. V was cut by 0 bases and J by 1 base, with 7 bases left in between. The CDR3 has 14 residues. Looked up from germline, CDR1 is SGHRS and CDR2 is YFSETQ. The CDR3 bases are TGCGCCAGCAGCTTGGGAGAACTTAACTATGGCTACACCTTC. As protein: CASSLGELNYGYTF.

The CDR3 DNA sequence: TGTGCCTGGAGTGTAGTCCGGCGGGGCACCGGGGAGCTGTTTTTT. It yields the protein CAWSVVRRGTGELFF. The chain has TRBV30 and TRBJ2-2; D perhaps matches TRBD2 (6 bases). Trimming took off 0 bases at V and 4 bases at J, with 12 bases between the two ends. Looked up from germline, CDR1 is GTSNPN and CDR2 is SVGIG (reference sequence). CDR3 length: 15 residues.

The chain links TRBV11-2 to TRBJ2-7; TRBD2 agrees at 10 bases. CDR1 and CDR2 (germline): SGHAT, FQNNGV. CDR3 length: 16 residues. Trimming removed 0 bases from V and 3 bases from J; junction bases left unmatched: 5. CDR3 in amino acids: CASSLDPSGRIYEQYF. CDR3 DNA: TGTGCCAGCAGCTTAGATCCTAGCGGGAGAATCTACGAGCAGTACTTC.

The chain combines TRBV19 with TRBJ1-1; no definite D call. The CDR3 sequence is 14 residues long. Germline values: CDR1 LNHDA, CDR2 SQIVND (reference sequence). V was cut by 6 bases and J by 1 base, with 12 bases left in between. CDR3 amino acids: CASRESQSNTEAFF. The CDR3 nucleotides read TGTGCCAGTAGAGAGTCTCAATCGAACACTGAAGCTTTCTTT.

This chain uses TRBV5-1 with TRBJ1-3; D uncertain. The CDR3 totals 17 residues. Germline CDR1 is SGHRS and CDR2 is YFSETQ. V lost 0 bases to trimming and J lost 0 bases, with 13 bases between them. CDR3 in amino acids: CASSLEILGSSGNTIYF. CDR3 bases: TGCGCCAGCAGCTTGGAAATTCTGGGCAGCTCTGGAAACACCATATATTTT.

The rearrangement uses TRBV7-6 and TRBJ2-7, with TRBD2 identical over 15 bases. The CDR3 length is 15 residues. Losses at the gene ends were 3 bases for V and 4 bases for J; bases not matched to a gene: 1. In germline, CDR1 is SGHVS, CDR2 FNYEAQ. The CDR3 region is CASSLGLAGGYEQYF. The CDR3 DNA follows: TGTGCCAGCAGCTTGGGACTAGCGGGAGGATACGAGCAGTACTTC.

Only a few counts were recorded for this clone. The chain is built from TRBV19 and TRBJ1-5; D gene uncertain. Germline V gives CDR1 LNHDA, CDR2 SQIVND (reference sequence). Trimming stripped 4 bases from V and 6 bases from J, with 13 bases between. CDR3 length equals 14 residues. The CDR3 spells CASSSDSAFQPQHF. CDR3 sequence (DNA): TGTGCCAGTAGTAGCGACTCGGCGTTTCAGCCCCAGCATTTT.

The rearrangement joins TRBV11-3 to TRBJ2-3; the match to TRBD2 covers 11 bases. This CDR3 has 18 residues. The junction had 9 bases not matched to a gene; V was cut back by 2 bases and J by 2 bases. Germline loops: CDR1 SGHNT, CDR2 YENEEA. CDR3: CASSLPGLAVSNTDTQYF. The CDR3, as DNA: TGTGCCAGCAGCTTACCGGGACTAGCGGTGTCGAACACAGATACGCAGTATTTT.

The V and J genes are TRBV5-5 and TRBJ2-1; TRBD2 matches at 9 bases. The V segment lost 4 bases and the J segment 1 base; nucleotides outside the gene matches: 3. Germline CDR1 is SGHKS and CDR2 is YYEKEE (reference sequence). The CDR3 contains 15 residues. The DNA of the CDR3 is TGTGCCAGCAGCGTTAGCGGGAGTTCCTACAATGAGCAGTTCTTC. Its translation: CASSVSGSSYNEQFF.

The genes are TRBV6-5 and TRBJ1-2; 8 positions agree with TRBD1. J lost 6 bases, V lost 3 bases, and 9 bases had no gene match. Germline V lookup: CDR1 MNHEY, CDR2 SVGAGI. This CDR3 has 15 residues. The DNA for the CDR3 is TGTGCCAGCAGTTATTCGACCAGGGGGCCGAATGGCTACACCTTC. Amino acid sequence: CASSYSTRGPNGYTF.

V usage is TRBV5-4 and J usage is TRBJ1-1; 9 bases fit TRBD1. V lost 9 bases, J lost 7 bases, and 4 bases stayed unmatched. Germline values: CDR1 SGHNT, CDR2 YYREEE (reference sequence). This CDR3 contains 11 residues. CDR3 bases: TGTGCCACAACAGGGGGCGTTGAAGCTTTCTTT. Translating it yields CATTGGVEAFF. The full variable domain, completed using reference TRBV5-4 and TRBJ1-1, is ETGVTQSPTHLIKTRGQQVTLRCSSQSGHNTVSWYQQALGQGPQFIFQYYREEENGRGNFPPRFSGLQFPNYSSELNVNALELDDSALYLCATTGGVEAFFGQGTRLTVV.

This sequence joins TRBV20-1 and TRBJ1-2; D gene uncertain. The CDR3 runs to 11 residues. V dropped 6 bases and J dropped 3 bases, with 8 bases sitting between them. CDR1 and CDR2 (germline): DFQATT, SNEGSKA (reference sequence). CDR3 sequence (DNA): TGCAGTGCACCGGAGGACTATGGCTACACCTTC. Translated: CSAPEDYGYTF.

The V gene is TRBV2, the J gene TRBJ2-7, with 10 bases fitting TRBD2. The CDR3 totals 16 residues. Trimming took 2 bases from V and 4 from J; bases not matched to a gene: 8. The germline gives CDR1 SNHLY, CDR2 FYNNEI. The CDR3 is CASSERSSGRGYEQYF. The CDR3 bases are TGTGCCAGCAGTGAAAGGTCTAGCGGGAGAGGATACGAGCAGTACTTC.

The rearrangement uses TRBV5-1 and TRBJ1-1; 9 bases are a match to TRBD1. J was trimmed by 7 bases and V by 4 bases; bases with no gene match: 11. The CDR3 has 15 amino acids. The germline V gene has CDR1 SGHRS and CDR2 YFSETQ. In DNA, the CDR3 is TGCGCCAGCAGCCCTAGGACAGGGGAAGGGAGTGAAGCTTTCTTT. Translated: CASSPRTGEGSEAFF.

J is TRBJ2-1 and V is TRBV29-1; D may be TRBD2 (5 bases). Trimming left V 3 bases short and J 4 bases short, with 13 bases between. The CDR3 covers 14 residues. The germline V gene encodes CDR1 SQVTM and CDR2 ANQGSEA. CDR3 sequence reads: CSVDRAGDYNEQFF. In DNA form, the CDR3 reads TGCAGCGTTGACCGTGCCGGGGATTACAATGAGCAGTTCTTC.

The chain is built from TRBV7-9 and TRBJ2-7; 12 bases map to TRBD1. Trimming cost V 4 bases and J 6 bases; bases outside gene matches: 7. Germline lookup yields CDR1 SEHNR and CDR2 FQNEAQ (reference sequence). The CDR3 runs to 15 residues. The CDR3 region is CASSSAGTGGFEQYF. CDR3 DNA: TGTGCCAGCAGCTCGGCCGGGACAGGGGGCTTCGAGCAGTACTTC.

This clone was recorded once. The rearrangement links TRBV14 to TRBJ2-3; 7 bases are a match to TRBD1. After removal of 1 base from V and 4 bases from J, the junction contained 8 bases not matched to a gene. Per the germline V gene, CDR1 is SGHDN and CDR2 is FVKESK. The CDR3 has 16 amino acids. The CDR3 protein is CASSQGRGPLSDTQYF. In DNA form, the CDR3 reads TGTGCCAGCAGCCAAGGAAGGGGGCCTCTTTCAGATACGCAGTATTTT. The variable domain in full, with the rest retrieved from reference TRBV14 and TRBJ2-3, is EAGVTQFPSHSVIEKGQTVTLRCDPISGHDNLYWYRRVMGKEIKFLLHFVKESKQDESGMPNNRFLAERTGGTYSTLKVQPAELEDSGVYFCASSQGRGPLSDTQYFGPGTRLTVL.

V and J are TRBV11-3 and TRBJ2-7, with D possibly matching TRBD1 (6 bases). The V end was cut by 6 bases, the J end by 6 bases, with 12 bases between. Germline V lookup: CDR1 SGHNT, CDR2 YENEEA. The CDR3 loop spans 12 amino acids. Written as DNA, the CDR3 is TGTGCCAGCAGAGATCGGACAGTCGAGCAGTACTTC. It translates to CASRDRTVEQYF.

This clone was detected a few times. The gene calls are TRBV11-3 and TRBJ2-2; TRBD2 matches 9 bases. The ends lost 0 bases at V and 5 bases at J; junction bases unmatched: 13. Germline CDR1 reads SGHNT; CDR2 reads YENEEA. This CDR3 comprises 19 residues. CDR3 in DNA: TGTGCCAGCAGCTTAGAAGGTGTTAGCGGGAGTAGTCGGACCGGGGAGCTGTTTTTT. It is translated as CASSLEGVSGSSRTGELFF.